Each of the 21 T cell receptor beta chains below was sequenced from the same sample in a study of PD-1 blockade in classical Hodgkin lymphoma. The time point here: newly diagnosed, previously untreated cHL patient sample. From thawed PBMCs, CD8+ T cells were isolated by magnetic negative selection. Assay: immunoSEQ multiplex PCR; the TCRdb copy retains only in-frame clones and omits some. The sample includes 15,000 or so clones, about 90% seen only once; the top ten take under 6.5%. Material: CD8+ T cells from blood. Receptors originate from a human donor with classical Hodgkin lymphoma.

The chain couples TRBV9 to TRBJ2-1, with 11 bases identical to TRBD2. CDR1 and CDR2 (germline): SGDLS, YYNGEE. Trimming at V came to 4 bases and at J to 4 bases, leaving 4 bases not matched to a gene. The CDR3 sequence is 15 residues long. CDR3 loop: CASSWTSGPYNEQFF. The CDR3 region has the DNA TGTGCCAGCAGCTGGACTAGCGGGCCGTACAATGAGCAGTTCTTC.

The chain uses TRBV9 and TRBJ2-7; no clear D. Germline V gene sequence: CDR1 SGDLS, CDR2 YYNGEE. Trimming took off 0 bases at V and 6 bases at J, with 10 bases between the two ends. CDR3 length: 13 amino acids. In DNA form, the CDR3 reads TGTGCCAGCAGCGTAGTGGAAATGGGCGAGCAGTACTTC. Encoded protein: CASSVVEMGEQYF. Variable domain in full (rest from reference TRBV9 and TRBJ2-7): DSGVTQTPKHLITATGQRVTLRCSPRSGDLSVYWYQQSLDQGLQFLIQYYNGEERAKGNILERFSAQQFPDLHSELNLSSLELGDSALYFCASSVVEMGEQYFGPGTRLTVT.

The CDR3 coding sequence is TGTGCCAGCAGCTTAAGGAGGACTAATGAAAAACTGTTTTTT. As protein: CASSLRRTNEKLFF. V usage is TRBV7-9 and J usage is TRBJ1-4; D is ambiguous. CDR1 SEHNR and CDR2 FQNEAQ come from the germline V gene (reference sequence). The CDR3 has 14 residues. The V and J ends lost 2 bases and 2 bases respectively, with 6 bases between them. Supplemented by reference TRBV7-9 and TRBJ1-4, the full variable domain reads DTGVSQNPRHKITKRGQNVTFRCDPISEHNRLYWYRQTLGQGPEFLTYFQNEAQLEKSRLLSDRFSAERPKGSFSTLEIQRTEQGDSAMYLCASSLRRTNEKLFFGSGTQLSVL.

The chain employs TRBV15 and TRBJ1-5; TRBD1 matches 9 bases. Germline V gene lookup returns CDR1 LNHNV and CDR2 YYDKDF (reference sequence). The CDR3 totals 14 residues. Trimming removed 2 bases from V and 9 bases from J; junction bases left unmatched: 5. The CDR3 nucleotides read TGTGCCACCAGCAGACGGGACAGGGAGATGCCCCAGCATTTT. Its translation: CATSRRDREMPQHF.

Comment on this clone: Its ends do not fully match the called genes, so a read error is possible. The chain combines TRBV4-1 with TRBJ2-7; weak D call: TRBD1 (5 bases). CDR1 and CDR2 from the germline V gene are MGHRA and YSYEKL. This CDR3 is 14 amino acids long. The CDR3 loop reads CASSEEGVTYEQYF. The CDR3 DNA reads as TGCGCCAGCAGCGAAGAAGGGGTCACCTACGAGCAGTACTTC.

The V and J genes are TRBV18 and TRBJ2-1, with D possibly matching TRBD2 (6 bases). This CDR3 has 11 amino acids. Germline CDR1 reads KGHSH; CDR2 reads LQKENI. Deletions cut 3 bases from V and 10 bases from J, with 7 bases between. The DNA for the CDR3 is TGTGCCAGCTCACCCGGACTAGAGCAGTTCTTC. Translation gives CASSPGLEQFF.

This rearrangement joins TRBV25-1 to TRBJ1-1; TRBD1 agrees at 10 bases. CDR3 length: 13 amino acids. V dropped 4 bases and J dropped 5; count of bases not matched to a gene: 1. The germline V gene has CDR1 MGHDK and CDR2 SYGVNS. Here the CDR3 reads CASSVGQGTEAFF. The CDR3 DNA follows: TGTGCCAGCAGTGTGGGACAGGGGACTGAAGCTTTCTTT.

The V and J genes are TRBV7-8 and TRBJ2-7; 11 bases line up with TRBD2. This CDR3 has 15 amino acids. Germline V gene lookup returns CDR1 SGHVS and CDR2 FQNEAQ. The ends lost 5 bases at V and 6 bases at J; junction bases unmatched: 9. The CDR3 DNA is TGTGCCAGCAGCCAATTAGCGGGAGGGCCGGTCGAGCAGTACTTC. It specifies CASSQLAGGPVEQYF.

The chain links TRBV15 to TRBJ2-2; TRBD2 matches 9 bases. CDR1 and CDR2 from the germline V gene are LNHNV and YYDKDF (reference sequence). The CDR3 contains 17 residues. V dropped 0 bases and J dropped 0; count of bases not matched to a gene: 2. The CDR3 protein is CATSRDRLAANTGELFF. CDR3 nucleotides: TGTGCCACCAGCAGAGATCGACTAGCGGCGAACACCGGGGAGCTGTTTTTT.

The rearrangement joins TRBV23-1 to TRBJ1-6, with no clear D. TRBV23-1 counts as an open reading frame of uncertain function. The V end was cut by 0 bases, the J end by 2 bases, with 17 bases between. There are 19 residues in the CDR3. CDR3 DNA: TGCGCCAGCAGTCAATCGACCCTTACCGGGAGCACCTATAATTCACCCCTCCACTTT. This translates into CASSQSTLTGSTYNSPLHF.

This chain's CDR3 is CATSRKPGLYNEQFF. As DNA, the CDR3 is TGTGCCACCAGCAGAAAACCGGGACTATACAATGAGCAGTTCTTC. J is TRBJ2-1 and V is TRBV15; 7 nucleotides match TRBD2. V was clipped by 2 bases and J by 4 bases; unmatched bases: 5. CDR1 and CDR2 from the germline V gene are LNHNV and YYDKDF (reference sequence). The CDR3 consists of 15 residues.

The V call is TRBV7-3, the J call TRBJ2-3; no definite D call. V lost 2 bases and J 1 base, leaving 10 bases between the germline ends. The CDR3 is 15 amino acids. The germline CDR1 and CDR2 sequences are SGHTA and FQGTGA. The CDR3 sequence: CASSLAFGGTDTQYF. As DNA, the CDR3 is TGTGCCAGCAGCTTAGCCTTTGGAGGCACAGATACGCAGTATTTT.

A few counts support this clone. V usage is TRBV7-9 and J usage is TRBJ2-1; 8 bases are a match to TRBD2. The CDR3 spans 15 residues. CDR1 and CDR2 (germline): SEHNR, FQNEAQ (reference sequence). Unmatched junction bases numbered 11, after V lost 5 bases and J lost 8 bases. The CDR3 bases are TGTGCCAGCAGCCTCCTGAGGGGCGGGAGGCATGAGCAGTTCTTC. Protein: CASSLLRGGRHEQFF.

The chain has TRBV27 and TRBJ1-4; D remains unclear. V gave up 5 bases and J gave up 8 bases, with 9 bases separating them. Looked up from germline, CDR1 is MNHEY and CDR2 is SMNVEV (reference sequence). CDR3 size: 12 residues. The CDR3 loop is CASSHFGEKLFF. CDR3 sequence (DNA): TGTGCCAGCAGTCATTTTGGGGAAAAACTGTTTTTT.

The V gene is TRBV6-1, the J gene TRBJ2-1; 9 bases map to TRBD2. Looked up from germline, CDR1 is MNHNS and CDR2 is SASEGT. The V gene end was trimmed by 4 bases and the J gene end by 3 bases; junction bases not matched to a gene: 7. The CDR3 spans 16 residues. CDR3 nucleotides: TGTGCCAGCAGTGGCCCCGGGACTAGCAGCTACAATGAGCAGTTCTTC. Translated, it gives CASSGPGTSSYNEQFF.

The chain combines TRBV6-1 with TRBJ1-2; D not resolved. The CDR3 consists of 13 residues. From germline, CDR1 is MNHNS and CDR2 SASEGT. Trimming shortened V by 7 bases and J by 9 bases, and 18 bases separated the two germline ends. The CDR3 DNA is TGTGCCAGCATGGGAACCCTCCCTGGGAGCTACACCTTC. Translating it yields CASMGTLPGSYTF.

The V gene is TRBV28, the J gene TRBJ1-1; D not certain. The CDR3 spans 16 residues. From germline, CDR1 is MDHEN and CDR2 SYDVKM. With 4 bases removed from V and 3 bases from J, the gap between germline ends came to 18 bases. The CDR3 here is CASSSPREAGYTEAFF. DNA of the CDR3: TGTGCCAGCAGTTCCCCGAGAGAGGCGGGGTACACTGAAGCTTTCTTT.

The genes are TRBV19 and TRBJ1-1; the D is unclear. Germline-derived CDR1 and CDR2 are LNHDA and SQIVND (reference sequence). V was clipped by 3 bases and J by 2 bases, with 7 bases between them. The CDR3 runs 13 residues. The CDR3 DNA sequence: TGTGCCAGTAGTATCTGGGGAAACACTGAAGCTTTCTTT. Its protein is CASSIWGNTEAFF.

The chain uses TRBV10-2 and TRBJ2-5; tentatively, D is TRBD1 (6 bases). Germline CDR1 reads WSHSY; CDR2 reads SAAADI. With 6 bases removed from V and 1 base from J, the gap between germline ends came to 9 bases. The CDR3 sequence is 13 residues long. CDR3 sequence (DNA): TGCGCCAGCAGCCCGACAGGCCAAGAGACCCAGTACTTC. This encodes CASSPTGQETQYF.

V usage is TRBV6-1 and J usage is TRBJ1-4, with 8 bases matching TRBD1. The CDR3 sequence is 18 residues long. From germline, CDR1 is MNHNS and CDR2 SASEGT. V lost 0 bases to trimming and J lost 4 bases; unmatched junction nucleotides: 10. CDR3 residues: CASSEAPWRTGLNEKLFF. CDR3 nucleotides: TGTGCCAGCAGTGAAGCTCCTTGGCGGACAGGGCTTAATGAAAAACTGTTTTTT.

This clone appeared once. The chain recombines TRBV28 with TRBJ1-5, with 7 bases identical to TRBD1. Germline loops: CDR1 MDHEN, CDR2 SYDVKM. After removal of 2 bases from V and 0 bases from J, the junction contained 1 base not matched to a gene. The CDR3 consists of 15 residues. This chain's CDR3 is CASSLTGVSNQPQHF. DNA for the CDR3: TGTGCCAGCAGTTTAACAGGGGTTAGCAATCAGCCCCAGCATTTT.